The clone carrying this TCR beta chain has a handful of counts. The antigen is not known. The V end was cut by 0 bases, the J end by 6 bases, with 13 bases between. This CDR3 is built from 15 residues. Germline V gene lookup returns CDR1 SGDLS and CDR2 YYNGEE. The entry originates in a study of beta chain features in type 1 diabetes. Findings and caveats of the study: Type 1 diabetes patients showed a moderate but significant shortening of TCRB CDR3s in all four CD4+ subsets.

Expressed TCRB transcripts were sequenced after all isolated RNA was converted to cDNA. This table comes from immunoSEQ multiplex PCR, and its TCRdb copy is limited to in-frame clones, with some not included. The sample carries some 350,000 clones, approximately 13% recorded once. Sequenced input: naive CD4+ T cells from blood. This sequence originates from a woman between 18 and 30 years old with type 1 diabetes. J is TRBJ2-1 and V is TRBV9; no firm D call. The CDR3 spells CASSVGSSIPNEQFF. The CDR3 DNA sequence: TGTGCCAGCAGCGTAGGAAGCTCTATACCCAATGAGCAGTTCTTC.